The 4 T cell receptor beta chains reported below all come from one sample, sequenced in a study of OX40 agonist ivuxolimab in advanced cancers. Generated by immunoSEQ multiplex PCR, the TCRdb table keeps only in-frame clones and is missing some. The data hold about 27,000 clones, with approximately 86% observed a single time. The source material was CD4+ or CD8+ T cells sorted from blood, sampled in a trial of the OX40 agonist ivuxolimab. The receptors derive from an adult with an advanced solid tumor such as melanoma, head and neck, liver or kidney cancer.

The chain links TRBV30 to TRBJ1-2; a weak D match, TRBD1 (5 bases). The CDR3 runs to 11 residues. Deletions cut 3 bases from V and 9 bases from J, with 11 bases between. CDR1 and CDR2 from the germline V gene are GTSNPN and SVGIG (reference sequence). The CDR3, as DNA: TGTGCCTGGAGGGGGCAGGGTAGCTACACCTTC. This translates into CAWRGQGSYTF. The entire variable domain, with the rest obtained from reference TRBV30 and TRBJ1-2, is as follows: SQTIHQWPATLVQPVGSPLSLECTVEGTSNPNLYWYRQAAGRGLQLLFYSVGIGQISSEVPQNLSASRPQDRQFILSSKKLLLSDSGFYLCAWRGQGSYTFGSGTRLTVV.

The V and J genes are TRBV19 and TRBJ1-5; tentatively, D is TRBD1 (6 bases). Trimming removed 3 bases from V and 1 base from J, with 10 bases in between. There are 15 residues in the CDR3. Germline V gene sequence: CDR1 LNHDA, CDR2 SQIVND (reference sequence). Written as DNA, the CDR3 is TGTGCCAGTAGTATGTGGACAGCCAGCAATCAGCCCCAGCATTTT. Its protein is CASSMWTASNQPQHF.

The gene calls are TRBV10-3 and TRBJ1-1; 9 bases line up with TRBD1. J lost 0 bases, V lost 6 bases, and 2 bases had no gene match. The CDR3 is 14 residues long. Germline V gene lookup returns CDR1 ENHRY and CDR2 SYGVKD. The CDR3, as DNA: TGTGCCATCAGCGGGACAGGGATGAACACTGAAGCTTTCTTT. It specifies CAISGTGMNTEAFF.

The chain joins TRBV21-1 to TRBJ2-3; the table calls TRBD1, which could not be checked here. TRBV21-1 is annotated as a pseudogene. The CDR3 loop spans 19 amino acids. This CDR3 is CASSSNGNQGVFGTDTQYF. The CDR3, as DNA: TGTGCCAGCAGCAGCAATGGAAATCAGGGTGTATTTGGCACAGATACGCAGTATTTT.